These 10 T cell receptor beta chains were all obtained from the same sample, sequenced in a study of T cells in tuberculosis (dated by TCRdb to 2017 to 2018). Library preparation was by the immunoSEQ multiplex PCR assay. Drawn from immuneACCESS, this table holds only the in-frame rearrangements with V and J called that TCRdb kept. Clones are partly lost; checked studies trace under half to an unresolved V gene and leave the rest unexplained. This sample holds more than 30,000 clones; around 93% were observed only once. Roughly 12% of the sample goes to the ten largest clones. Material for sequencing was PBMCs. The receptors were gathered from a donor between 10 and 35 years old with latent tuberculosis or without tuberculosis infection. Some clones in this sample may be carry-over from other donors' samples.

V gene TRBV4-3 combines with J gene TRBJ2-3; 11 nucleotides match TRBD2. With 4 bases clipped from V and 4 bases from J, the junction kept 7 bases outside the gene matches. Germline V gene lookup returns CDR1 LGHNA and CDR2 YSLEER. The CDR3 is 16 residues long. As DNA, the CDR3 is TGCGCCAGCAGCCGGCGGACTAGCGGGTCCTCAGATACGCAGTATTTT. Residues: CASSRRTSGSSDTQYF.

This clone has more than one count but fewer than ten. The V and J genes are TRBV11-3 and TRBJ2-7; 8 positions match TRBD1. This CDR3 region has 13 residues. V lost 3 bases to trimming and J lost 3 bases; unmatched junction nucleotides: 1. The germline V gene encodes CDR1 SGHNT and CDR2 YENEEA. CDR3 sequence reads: CASSFGQGYEQYF. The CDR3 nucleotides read TGTGCCAGCAGCTTTGGACAGGGCTACGAGCAGTACTTC. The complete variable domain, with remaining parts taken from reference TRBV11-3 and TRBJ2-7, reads EAGVVQSPRYKIIEKKQPVAFWCNPISGHNTLYWYLQNLGQGPELLIRYENEEAVDDSQLPKDRFSAERLKGVDSTLKIQPAELGDSAVYLCASSFGQGYEQYFGPGTRLTVT.

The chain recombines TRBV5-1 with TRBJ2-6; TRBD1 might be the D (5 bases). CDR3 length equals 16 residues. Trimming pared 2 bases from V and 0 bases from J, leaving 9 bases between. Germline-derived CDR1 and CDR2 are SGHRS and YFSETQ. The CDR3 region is CASSFGANSGANVLTF. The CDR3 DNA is TGCGCCAGCAGCTTTGGGGCGAACTCTGGGGCCAACGTCCTGACTTTC.

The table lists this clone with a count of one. The CDR3 DNA reads TGTGCCAGCAGCGTAGAAGCCGCGAATGAAAAACTGTTTTTT. This encodes CASSVEAANEKLFF. V usage is TRBV9 and J usage is TRBJ1-4; unclear D gene. The CDR3 is 14 residues long. V was cut by 0 bases and J by 5 bases, with 8 bases left in between. Germline values: CDR1 SGDLS, CDR2 YYNGEE.

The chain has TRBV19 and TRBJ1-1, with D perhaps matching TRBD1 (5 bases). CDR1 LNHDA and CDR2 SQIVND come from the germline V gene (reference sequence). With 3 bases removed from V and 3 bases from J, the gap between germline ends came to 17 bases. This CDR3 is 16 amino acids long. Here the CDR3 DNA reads TGTGCCAGTAGTATCCGCGGGGGTCTCGGATACACTGAAGCTTTCTTT. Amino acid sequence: CASSIRGGLGYTEAFF.

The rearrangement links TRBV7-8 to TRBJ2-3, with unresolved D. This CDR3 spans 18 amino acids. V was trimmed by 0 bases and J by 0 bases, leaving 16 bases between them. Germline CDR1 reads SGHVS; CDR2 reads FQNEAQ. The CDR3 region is CASSLARSSIESTDTQYF. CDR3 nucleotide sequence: TGTGCCAGCAGCTTAGCAAGATCATCAATTGAGAGCACAGATACGCAGTATTTT. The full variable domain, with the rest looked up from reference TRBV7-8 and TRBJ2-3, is GAGVSQSPRYKVAKRGQDVALRCDPISGHVSLFWYQQALGQGPEFLTYFQNEAQLDKSGLPSDRFFAERPEGSVSTLKIQRTQQEDSAVYLCASSLARSSIESTDTQYFGPGTRLTVL.

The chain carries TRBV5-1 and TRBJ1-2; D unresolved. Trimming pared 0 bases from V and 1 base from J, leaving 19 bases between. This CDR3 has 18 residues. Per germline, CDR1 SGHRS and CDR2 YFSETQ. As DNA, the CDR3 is TGCGCCAGCAGCTTGGCTCCCCAACCTCTGACACTTAACTATGGCTACACCTTC. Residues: CASSLAPQPLTLNYGYTF. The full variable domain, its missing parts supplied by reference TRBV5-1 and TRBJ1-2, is KAGVTQTPRYLIKTRGQQVTLSCSPISGHRSVSWYQQTPGQGLQFLFEYFSETQRNKGNFPGRFSGRQFSNSRSEMNVSTLELGDSALYLCASSLAPQPLTLNYGYTFGSGTRLTVV.

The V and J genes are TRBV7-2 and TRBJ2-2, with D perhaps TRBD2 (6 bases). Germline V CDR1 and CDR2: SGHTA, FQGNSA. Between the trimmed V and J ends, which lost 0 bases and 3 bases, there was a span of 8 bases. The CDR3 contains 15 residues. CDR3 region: CASSLAGTYTGELFF. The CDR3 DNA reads TGTGCCAGCAGCTTAGCGGGGACTTACACCGGGGAGCTGTTTTTT.

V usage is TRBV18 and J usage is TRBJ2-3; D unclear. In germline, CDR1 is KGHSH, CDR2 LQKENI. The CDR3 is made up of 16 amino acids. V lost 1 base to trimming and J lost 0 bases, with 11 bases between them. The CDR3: CASSPRLQTSTDTQYF. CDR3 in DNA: TGTGCCAGCTCACCACGGTTACAGACCAGCACAGATACGCAGTATTTT.

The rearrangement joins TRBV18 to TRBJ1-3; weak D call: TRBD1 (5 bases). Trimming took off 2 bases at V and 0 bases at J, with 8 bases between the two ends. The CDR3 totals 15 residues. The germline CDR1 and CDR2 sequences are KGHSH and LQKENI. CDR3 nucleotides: TGTGCCAGCTCACCAGACAGAATCTCTGGAAACACCATATATTTT. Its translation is CASSPDRISGNTIYF.